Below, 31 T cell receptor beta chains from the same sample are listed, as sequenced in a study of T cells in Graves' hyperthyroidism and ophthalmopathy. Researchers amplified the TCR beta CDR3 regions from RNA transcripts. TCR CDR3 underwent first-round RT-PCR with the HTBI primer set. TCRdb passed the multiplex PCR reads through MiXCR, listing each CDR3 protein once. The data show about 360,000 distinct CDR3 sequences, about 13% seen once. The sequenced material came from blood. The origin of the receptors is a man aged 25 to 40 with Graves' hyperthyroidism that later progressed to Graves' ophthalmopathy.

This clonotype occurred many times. CDR3 loop: CASSLGRGISDEQFF. In nucleotides, the CDR3 is TGTGCCAGCAGCTTGGGTCGGGGAATTAGCGATGAGCAGTTCTTC. The V call is TRBV11-2, the J call TRBJ2-1; D is possibly TRBD2 (5 bases). CDR1 and CDR2 (germline): SGHAT, FQNNGV. The CDR3 sequence is 15 residues long. The V end lost 3 bases, the J end lost 8 bases, and 17 bases lay between the germline ends.

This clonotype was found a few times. CDR3 sequence (DNA): TGTGCCAGCAGCTTAGGCTACCCACCCGGGGAGCTGTTTTTT. Protein: CASSLGYPPGELFF. The genes are TRBV11-3 and TRBJ2-2; unclear D gene. The CDR3 sequence is 14 residues long. V was pared by 1 base and J by 6 bases, with 9 bases between. Germline CDR1 SGHNT, CDR2 YENEEA.

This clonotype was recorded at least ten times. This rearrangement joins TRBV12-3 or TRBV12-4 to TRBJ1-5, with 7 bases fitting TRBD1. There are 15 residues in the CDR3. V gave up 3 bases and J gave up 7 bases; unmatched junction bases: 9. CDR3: CASSFSQGLGQPQHF. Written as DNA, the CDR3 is TGTGCCAGCAGTTTTTCACAGGGGTTGGGACAGCCCCAGCATTTT.

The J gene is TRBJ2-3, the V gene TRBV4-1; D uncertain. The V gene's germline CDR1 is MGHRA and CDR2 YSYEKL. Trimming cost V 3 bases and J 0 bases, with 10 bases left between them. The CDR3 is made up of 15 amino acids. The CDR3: CASSHEPDSTDTQYF. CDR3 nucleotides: TGCGCCAGCAGCCACGAGCCGGACAGCACAGATACGCAGTATTTT.

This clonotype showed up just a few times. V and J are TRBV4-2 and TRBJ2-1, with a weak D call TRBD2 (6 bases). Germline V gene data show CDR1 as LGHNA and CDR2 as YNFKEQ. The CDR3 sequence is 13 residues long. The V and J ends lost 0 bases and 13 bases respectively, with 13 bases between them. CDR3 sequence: CASSQDPTGLQFF. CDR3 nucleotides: TGTGCCAGCAGCCAAGATCCGACGGGACTCCAGTTCTTC.

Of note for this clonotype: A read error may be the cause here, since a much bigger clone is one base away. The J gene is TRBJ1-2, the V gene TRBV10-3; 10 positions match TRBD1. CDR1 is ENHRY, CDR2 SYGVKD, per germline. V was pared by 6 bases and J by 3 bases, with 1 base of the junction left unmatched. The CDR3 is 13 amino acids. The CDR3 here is CAIRGTGDYGYTF. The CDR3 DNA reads TGTGCCATCAGGGGGACAGGGGACTATGGCTACACCTTC.

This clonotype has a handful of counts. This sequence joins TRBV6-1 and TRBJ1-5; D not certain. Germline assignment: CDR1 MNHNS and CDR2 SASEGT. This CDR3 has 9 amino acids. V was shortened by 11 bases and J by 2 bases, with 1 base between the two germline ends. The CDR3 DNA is TGTGCCGGCAATCAGCCCCAGCATTTT. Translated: CAGNQPQHF.

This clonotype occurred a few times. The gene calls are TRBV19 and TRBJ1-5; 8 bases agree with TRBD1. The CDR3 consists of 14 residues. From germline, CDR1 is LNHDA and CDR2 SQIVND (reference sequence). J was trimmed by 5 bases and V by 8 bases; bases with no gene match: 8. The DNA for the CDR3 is TGTGCCAGTTCGGACAGGGTGACGGATCAGCCCCAGCATTTT. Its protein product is CASSDRVTDQPQHF.

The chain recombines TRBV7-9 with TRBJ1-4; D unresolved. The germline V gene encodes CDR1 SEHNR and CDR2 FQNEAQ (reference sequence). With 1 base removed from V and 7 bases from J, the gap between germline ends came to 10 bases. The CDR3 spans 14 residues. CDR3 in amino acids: CASSLGREVEKLFF. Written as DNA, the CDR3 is TGTGCCAGCAGCTTAGGCCGGGAGGTTGAAAAACTGTTTTTT.

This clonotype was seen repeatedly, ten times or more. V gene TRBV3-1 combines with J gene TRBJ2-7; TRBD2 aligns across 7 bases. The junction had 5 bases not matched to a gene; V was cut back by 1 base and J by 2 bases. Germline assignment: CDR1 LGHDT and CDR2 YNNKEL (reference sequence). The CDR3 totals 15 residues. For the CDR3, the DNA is TGTGCCAGCAGCCAAGTGGGGGGGAAAACCTACGAGCAGTACTTC. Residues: CASSQVGGKTYEQYF.

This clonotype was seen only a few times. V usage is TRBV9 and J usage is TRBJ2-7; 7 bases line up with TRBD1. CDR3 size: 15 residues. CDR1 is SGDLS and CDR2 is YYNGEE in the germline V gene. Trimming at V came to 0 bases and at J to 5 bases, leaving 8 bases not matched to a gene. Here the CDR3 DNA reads TGTGCCAGCAGCGTAGGAGGGAAACAGGGGAACGAGCAGTACTTC. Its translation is CASSVGGKQGNEQYF. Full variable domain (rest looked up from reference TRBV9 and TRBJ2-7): DSGVTQTPKHLITATGQRVTLRCSPRSGDLSVYWYQQSLDQGLQFLIQYYNGEERAKGNILERFSAQQFPDLHSELNLSSLELGDSALYFCASSVGGKQGNEQYFGPGTRLTVT.

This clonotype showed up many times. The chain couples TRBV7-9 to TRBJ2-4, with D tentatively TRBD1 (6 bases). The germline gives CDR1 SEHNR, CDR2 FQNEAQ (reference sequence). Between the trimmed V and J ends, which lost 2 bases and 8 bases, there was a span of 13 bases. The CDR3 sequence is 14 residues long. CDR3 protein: CASSLRGGEDIQYF. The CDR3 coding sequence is TGTGCCAGCAGCTTAAGAGGGGGTGAGGACATTCAGTACTTC.

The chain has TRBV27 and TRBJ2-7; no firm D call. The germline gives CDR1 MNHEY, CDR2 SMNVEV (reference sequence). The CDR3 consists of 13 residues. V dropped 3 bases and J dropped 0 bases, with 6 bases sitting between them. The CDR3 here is CASSFGYSYEQYF. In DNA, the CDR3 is TGTGCCAGCAGTTTTGGGTACTCCTACGAGCAGTACTTC.

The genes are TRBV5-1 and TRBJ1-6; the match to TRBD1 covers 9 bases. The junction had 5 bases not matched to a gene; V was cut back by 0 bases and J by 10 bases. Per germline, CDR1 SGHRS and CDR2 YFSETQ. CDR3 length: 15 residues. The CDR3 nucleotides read TGCGCCAGCAGCTTGGGGGGGGACAGGGCCTCACCCCTCCACTTT. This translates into CASSLGGDRASPLHF.

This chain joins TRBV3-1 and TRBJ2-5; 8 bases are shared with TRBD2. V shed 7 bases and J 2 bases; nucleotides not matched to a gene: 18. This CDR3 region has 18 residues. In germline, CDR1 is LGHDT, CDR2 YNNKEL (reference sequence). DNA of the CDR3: TGTGCCAGCACCCGATTCCGTTATAGCGGGAAAACTCAAGAGACCCAGTACTTC. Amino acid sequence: CASTRFRYSGKTQETQYF.

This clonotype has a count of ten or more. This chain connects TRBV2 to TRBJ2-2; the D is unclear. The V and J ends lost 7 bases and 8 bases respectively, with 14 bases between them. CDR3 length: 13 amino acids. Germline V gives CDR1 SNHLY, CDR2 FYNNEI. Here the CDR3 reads CASTPITWGELFF. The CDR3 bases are TGTGCCAGCACCCCTATTACATGGGGGGAGCTGTTTTTT. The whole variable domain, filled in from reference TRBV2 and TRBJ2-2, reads EPEVTQTPSHQVTQMGQEVILRCVPISNHLYFYWYRQILGQKVEFLVSFYNNEISEKSEIFDDQFSVERPDGSNFTLKIRSTKLEDSAMYFCASTPITWGELFFGEGSRLTVL.

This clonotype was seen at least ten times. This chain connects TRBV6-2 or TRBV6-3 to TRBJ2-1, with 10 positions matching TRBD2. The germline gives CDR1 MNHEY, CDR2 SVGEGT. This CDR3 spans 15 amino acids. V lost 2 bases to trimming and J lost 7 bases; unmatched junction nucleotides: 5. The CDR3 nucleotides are TGTGCCAGCAGTTACGCACTAGCGGGGAATAATGAGCAGTTCTTC. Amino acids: CASSYALAGNNEQFF.

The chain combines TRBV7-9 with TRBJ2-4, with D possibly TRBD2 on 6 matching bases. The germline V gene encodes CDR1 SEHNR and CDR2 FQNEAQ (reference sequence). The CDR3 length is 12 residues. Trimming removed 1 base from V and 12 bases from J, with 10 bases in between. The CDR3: CASSLDSSDQYF. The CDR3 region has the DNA TGTGCCAGCAGCTTAGATTCTAGCGATCAGTACTTC.

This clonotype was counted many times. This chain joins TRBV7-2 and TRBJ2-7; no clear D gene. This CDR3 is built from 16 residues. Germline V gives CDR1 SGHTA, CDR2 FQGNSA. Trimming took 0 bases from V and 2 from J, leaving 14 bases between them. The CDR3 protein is CASSLAGCCGTYEQYF. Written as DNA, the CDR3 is TGTGCCAGCAGCTTAGCGGGTTGTTGCGGCACCTACGAGCAGTACTTC.

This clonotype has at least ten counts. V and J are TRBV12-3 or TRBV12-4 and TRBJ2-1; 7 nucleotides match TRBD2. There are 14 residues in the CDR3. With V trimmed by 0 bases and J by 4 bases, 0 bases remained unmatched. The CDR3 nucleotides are TGTGCCAGCAGTTTAGCGGGGGGGTACAATGAGCAGTTCTTC. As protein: CASSLAGGYNEQFF.

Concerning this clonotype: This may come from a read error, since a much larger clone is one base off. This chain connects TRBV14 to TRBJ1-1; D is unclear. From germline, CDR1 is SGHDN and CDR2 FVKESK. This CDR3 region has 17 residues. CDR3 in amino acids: CASSQGSRPPWNAEAFF. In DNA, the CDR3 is TGTGCCAGCAGCCAAGGATCGCGCCCTCCTTGGAACGCTGAAGCTTTCTTT. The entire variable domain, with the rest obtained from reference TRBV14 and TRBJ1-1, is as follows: EAGVTQFPSHSVIEKGQTVTLRCDPISGHDNLYWYRRVMGKEIKFLLHFVKESKQDESGMPNNRFLAERTGGTYSTLKVQPAELEDSGVYFCASSQGSRPPWNAEAFFGQGTRLTVV.

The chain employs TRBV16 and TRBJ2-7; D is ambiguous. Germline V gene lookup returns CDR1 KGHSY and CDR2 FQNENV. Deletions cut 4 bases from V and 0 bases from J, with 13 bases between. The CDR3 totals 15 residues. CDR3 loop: CASSRLERSSYEQYF. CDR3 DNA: TGTGCCAGCAGCCGACTTGAAAGGAGCTCCTACGAGCAGTACTTC.

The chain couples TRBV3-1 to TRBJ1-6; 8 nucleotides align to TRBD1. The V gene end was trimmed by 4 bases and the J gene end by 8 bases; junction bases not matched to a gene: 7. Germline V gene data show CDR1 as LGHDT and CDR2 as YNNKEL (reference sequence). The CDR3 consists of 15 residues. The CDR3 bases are TGTGCCAGCAGCCCGACAGGGGCCGGACATTCACCCCTCCACTTT. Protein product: CASSPTGAGHSPLHF.

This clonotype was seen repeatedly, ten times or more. The CDR3 here is CASKIYPGDDTEAFF. In DNA form, the CDR3 reads TGTGCCAGCAAGATCTACCCAGGGGATGACACTGAAGCTTTCTTT. V and J are TRBV11-2 and TRBJ1-1; TRBD1 is a possible D gene (6 bases). V was cut by 7 bases and J by 3 bases, with 18 bases left in between. The CDR3 is 15 residues long. The germline V gene has CDR1 SGHAT and CDR2 FQNNGV.

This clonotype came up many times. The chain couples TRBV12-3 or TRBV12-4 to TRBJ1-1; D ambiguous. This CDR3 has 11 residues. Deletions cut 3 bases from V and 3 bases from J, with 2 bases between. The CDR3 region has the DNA TGTGCCAGCAGTTTGGACACTGAAGCTTTCTTT. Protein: CASSLDTEAFF.

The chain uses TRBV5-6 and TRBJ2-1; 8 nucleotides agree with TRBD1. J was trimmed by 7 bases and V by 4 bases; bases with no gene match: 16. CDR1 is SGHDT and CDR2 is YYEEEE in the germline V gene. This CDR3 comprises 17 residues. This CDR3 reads CASSGLPRTGRRNEQFF. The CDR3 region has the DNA TGTGCCAGCAGCGGCCTACCAAGGACAGGGAGGAGAAATGAGCAGTTCTTC.

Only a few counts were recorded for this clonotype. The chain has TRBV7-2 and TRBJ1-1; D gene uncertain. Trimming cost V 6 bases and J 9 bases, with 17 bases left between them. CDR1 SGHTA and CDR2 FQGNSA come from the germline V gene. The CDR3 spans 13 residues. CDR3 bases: TGTGCCAGCAGGCCCCCCCTGGACCCACAAGCTTTCTTT. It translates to CASRPPLDPQAFF.

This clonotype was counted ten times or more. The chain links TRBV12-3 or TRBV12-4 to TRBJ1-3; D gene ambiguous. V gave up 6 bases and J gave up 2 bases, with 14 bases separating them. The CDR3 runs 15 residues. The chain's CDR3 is CASSSGPEAGNTIYF. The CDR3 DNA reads TGTGCCAGCAGCTCCGGACCCGAAGCTGGAAACACCATATATTTT.

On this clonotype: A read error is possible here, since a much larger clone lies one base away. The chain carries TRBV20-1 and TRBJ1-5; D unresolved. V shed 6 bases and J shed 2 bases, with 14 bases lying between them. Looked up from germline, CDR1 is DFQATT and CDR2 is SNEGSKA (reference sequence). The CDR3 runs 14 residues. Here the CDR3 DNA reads TGCAGTGCCATCCTTACATGGGGCAATCAGCCCCAGCATTTT. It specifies CSAILTWGNQPQHF.

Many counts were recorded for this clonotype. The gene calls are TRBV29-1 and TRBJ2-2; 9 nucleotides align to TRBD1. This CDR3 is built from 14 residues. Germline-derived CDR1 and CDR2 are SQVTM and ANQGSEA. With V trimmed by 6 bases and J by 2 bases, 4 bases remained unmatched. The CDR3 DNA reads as TGCAGCGTGAAGGGACAGGGAAACACCGGGGAGCTGTTTTTT. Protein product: CSVKGQGNTGELFF.

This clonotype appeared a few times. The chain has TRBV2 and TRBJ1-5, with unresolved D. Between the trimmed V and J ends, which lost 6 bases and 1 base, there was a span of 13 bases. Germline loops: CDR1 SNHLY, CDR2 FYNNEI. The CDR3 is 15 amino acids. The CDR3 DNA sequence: TGTGCCAGCAGCCGCGACGGATGGAGCAATCAGCCCCAGCATTTT. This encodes CASSRDGWSNQPQHF. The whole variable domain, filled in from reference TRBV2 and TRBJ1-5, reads EPEVTQTPSHQVTQMGQEVILRCVPISNHLYFYWYRQILGQKVEFLVSFYNNEISEKSEIFDDQFSVERPDGSNFTLKIRSTKLEDSAMYFCASSRDGWSNQPQHFGDGTRLSIL.